This is a list of T cell receptor beta chains from one sample in a study of cytomegalovirus exposure and HLA in healthy donors. Sequencing used immunoSEQ multiplex PCR; TCRdb keeps in-frame clones, though not all of them. The table includes approximately 150,000 clones, about 88% detected once. The sequenced sample was PBMCs. The receptors originated from a woman aged 18 to 35 in good health and CMV-seropositive. Both conserved end residues are part of each CDR3. The D gene is left open where the match is weak. Size is omitted from some rows. Given values are once, few, many or a class for expanded clones.

v_gene,d_gene,abundance,j_gene,CDR3nt,CDR3aa
TRBV6-1,NA,once,TRBJ1-5,TGTGCCAGCAGTGATCGGGGTGCCTCTACTGGACCCCAGCATTTT,CASSDRGASTGPQHF
TRBV30,TRBD1,NA,TRBJ2-5,TGTGCCTGGTCCGGGACAGGGCAAGAGACCCAGTACTTC,CAWSGTGQETQYF
TRBV6-6,TRBD1,NA,TRBJ1-2,TGTGCCAGCAGTACCCGGACAGGGGGCCATGGTGGCTACACCTTC,CASSTRTGGHGGYTF
TRBV13,TRBD1,NA,TRBJ1-1,TGTGCCAGCAGCTTGACAGGGTTGGGGAACACTGAAGCTTTCTTT,CASSLTGLGNTEAFF
TRBV21-1,NA,NA,TRBJ2-1,TGTGCCAGCAGCATCGACAGGGGGCAAGGAGATGAGCAGTTCTTC,CASSIDRGQGDEQFF
TRBV30,NA,NA,TRBJ1-3,TGTGCCTGGGTCAGGGGCTACGGAAACACCATATATTTT,CAWVRGYGNTIYF
TRBV5-1,TRBD1,NA,TRBJ2-2,TGCGCCAGCAGCTTGGGGACAGGGGGCACCGGGGAGCTGTTTTTT,CASSLGTGGTGELFF
TRBV5-1,NA,few,TRBJ1-3,TGCGCCAGCAGACCACAGGGTTCTGGAAACACCATATATTTT,CASRPQGSGNTIYF
TRBV6-5,NA,NA,TRBJ1-1,TGTGCCAGCAGTTCTGGTCAACAGATAAGGAACACTGAAGCTTTCTTT,CASSSGQQIRNTEAFF
TRBV6-4,TRBD2,NA,TRBJ2-1,TGTGCCAGCAGTGAGGCTAGCGGGAGCCACAATGAGCAGTTCTTC,CASSEASGSHNEQFF
TRBV9,NA,NA,TRBJ2-7,TGTGCCAGCAGCGTCGACCCTACGCGGGGTTACGAGCAGTACTTC,CASSVDPTRGYEQYF
TRBV4-2,NA,NA,TRBJ2-4,TGTGCCAGCAGCCAAGATCCACAGGGTATTGCCAAAAACATTCAGTACTTC,CASSQDPQGIAKNIQYF
TRBV28,NA,NA,TRBJ2-2,TGTGCCAGCAGTTTAGGCGGGGCGAACACCGGGGAGCTGTTTTTT,CASSLGGANTGELFF
TRBV7-9,TRBD1,once,TRBJ2-3,TGTGCCAGCACCCCCATGCAGGACAGGGAATCTCCGCAGTATTTT,CASTPMQDRESPQYF
TRBV29-1,TRBD2,NA,TRBJ2-7,TGCAGCGTGGATCCTGGACTAGCGGGAAACTACGAGCAGTACTTC,CSVDPGLAGNYEQYF
TRBV11-2,NA,once,TRBJ2-1,TGTGCCAGCAGCTTAATAGATGAGCAGTTCTTC,CASSLIDEQFF
TRBV6-1,TRBD1,NA,TRBJ1-2,TGTGCCAGCAGTGAAGCGCGGACAGGGTACTATGGCTACACCTTC,CASSEARTGYYGYTF
TRBV6-1,NA,NA,TRBJ1-5,TGTGCCAGCAGTGACTCAACGGGCAATCAGCCCCAGCATTTT,CASSDSTGNQPQHF
TRBV28,NA,NA,TRBJ1-2,TGTGCCAGCAGCCAAGAAGGCGGGGGGAACTATGGCTACACCTTC,CASSQEGGGNYGYTF
TRBV2,NA,NA,TRBJ2-1,TGTGCCAGCAGATCGTTCGTTTTGGAGCAGTTCTTC,CASRSFVLEQFF
TRBV7-8,NA,NA,TRBJ2-1,TGTGCCAGCAGCTTAACTACTCGGGAGTTCGCCTACAATGAGCAGTTCTTC,CASSLTTREFAYNEQFF
TRBV7-6,NA,NA,TRBJ1-5,TGTGCCAGCAGCCCGGACAGTTATCAGCCCCAGCATTTT,CASSPDSYQPQHF
TRBV5-1,NA,NA,TRBJ2-7,TGCGCCAGCAGCTTGGCAGCGGACTCTTACGAGCAGTACTTC,CASSLAADSYEQYF
TRBV11-3,TRBD2,NA,TRBJ2-7,TGTGCCAGCAGCACCGGACTAGCGGGAACGGGAGAGCAGTACTTC,CASSTGLAGTGEQYF
TRBV7-2,NA,few,TRBJ1-1,TGTGCCAGCAGCTTAGACCGGAGTACTGAAGCTTTCTTT,CASSLDRSTEAFF
TRBV30,TRBD2,NA,TRBJ2-7,TGTGCCTGGAGTGCAGGCGGGAGCTCCTACGAGCAGTACTTC,CAWSAGGSSYEQYF
TRBV12-5,TRBD1,NA,TRBJ2-7,TGTGCTAGTGGGGCCTCCGGGACAGGGGACGAGCAGTACTTC,CASGASGTGDEQYF
TRBV28,TRBD1,NA,TRBJ2-7,TGTGCCAGCAGTTCCGCAGACAGGGGGGGCGAGCAGTACTTC,CASSSADRGGEQYF
TRBV7-2,TRBD2,NA,TRBJ2-3,TGTGCCAGCAGTCGTATAGCGGGAGTTACAGATACGCAGTATTTT,CASSRIAGVTDTQYF
TRBV6-5,NA,NA,TRBJ1-1,TGTGCCAGCAGTTATGAGCCCCAGAACACTGAAGCTTTCTTT,CASSYEPQNTEAFF
TRBV6-5,TRBD1,NA,TRBJ2-7,TGTGCCAGCAGTTACGGGACAGGGGGCGGGCAGTACTTC,CASSYGTGGGQYF
TRBV19,TRBD2,NA,TRBJ2-7,TGTGCCAAAAAGAGGGGGATGTCGGGAGGGAGAACCGAGCAGTACTTC,CAKKRGMSGGRTEQYF
TRBV5-6,NA,NA,TRBJ2-7,TGTGCCAGCAGATCGGCCGGGAGAGACTACGAGCAGTACTTC,CASRSAGRDYEQYF
TRBV5-1,NA,NA,TRBJ2-7,TGCGCCAGCAGCTTGTCGCCAGGGGTGAACTACGAGCAGTACTTC,CASSLSPGVNYEQYF
TRBV2,TRBD2,NA,TRBJ2-1,TGTGCCAGCAGTGTGACTAGCGGGAGTATGTATGAGCAGTTCTTC,CASSVTSGSMYEQFF
TRBV5-4,TRBD2,NA,TRBJ2-3,TGTGCCAGCAGCTTGGTCGGCGCGGGAGGGCGCCCAGATACGCAGTATTTT,CASSLVGAGGRPDTQYF
TRBV30,TRBD2,once,TRBJ2-5,TGTGCCTGGACTAGCGGGAGGACCCAGTACTTC,CAWTSGRTQYF
TRBV21-1,NA,NA,TRBJ1-4,TGTGCCAGCTGCTATATTGGGCATTGTGAAAAACTGTTTTTT,CASCYIGHCEKLFF
TRBV6-6,TRBD1,NA,TRBJ1-1,TGTGCCAGCAGGGAACAGGGGGCGTGGACTGAAGCTTTCTTT,CASREQGAWTEAFF